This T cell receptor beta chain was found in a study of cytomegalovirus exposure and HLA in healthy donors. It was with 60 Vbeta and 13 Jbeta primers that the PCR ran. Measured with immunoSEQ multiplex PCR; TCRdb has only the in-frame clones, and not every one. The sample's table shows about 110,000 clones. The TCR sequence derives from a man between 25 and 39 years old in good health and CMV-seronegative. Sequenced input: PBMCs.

This CDR3 reads CAISRSGASTDTQYF. The CDR3, as DNA: TGTGCCATCAGTCGTAGCGGGGCAAGCACAGATACGCAGTATTTT. The chain couples TRBV10-3 to TRBJ2-3; TRBD2 matches 8 bases. The CDR3 is made up of 15 amino acids. V trimming: 5 bases; J trimming: 0 bases; junction bases outside the gene matches: 4. Germline CDR1 is ENHRY and CDR2 is SYGVKD.